The subject of this entry is one T cell receptor beta chain. The data stem from a study of blood T cell repertoires in COVID-19. Study information: Acute and convalescent COVID-19 samples came from the United States, Italy and Spain. PBMCs, B-cell-depleted T cells, or T cells provided the cDNA or gDNA that made up the material.

In the original analysis: For nucleated cells, counts were estimated from reference gene primer amplification. Using immunoSEQ multiplex PCR, the repertoire was profiled, and TCRdb retains in-frame clones only, with some absent. Clone size and V and J calls were adopted from that table, with D and trimming inferred from the DNA. In the table there are about 140,000 clones, 70% to 90% of which are singletons. Participants' reported clinical history set cohort assignment. Looked up from germline, CDR1 is SGHTA and CDR2 is FQGTGA. CDR3 length: 14 amino acids. Trimming cost V 6 bases and J 5 bases, with 16 bases left between them.

The TCR was taken from a woman in her 50s with acute COVID-19. Sequencing was carried out using PBMCs or T cells enriched from blood (not recorded which). The chain has TRBV7-3 and TRBJ2-5; the D gene is possibly TRBD1 (6 bases). The CDR3 loop is CASSSQGRGETQYF. The CDR3 region has the DNA TGTGCCAGCAGTTCACAGGGTAGGGGTGAGACCCAGTACTTC.